Following are 19 T cell receptor beta chains from one sample sequenced in a study of molecular identifiers for immune sequencing clone quantification. A single record per CDR3 protein comes from TCRdb applying MiXCR to the PCR reads. Of under 600,000 distinct CDR3 sequences in the sample, roughly 26% were seen once. Material for sequencing was naive CD8+ T cells from blood, with Jurkat cell RNA spiked in. The subset denotes: FACS-sorted CD8+CD4-CCR7+CD45RA+ naive T cells. These receptor sequences come from a human donor in good health. Some libraries in this study had Jurkat cell RNA spiked in.

This clonotype was seen a handful of times. The V and J genes are TRBV28 and TRBJ1-5; 8 bases line up with TRBD1. After removal of 6 bases from V and 6 bases from J, the junction contained 7 bases not matched to a gene. Germline CDR1 reads MDHEN; CDR2 reads SYDVKM. CDR3 length: 14 residues. CDR3 sequence reads: CASSRTGSFQPQHF. The CDR3 DNA reads as TGTGCCAGCAGCCGGACAGGGTCTTTTCAGCCCCAGCATTTT.

Only a few counts were recorded for this clonotype. The V and J genes are TRBV6-1 and TRBJ2-5; TRBD2 agrees at 9 bases. There are 16 residues in the CDR3. With 2 bases clipped from V and 5 bases from J, the junction kept 9 bases outside the gene matches. Per germline, CDR1 MNHNS and CDR2 SASEGT. CDR3 amino acids: CASSEWTSVGVETQYF. In DNA form, the CDR3 reads TGTGCCAGCAGTGAATGGACTAGCGTGGGGGTGGAGACCCAGTACTTC.

The sample holds a few counts of this clonotype. The chain uses TRBV6-5 and TRBJ2-1, with a possible D match to TRBD2 (5 bases). CDR1 and CDR2 (germline): MNHEY, SVGAGI. The ends were cut back, 2 bases at V and 9 bases at J, with 11 bases in the middle. The length of the CDR3 is 13 residues. The CDR3 protein is CASSYAASLEQFF. The CDR3 bases are TGTGCCAGCAGTTACGCGGCTAGCCTTGAGCAGTTCTTC.

There are many counts of this clonotype. The V and J genes are TRBV9 and TRBJ2-3; tentative D call: TRBD2 (6 bases). The CDR3 spans 16 residues. The germline gives CDR1 SGDLS, CDR2 YYNGEE. V shed 4 bases and J shed 0 bases, with 15 bases lying between them. CDR3 coding DNA: TGTGCCAGCAGCCAGAGCGGGTATGGTAGCACAGATACGCAGTATTTT. This sequence encodes CASSQSGYGSTDTQYF. Based on the CDR3 plus reference TRBV9 and TRBJ2-3, the full variable domain is DSGVTQTPKHLITATGQRVTLRCSPRSGDLSVYWYQQSLDQGLQFLIQYYNGEERAKGNILERFSAQQFPDLHSELNLSSLELGDSALYFCASSQSGYGSTDTQYFGPGTRLTVL.

The table lists this clonotype with a few counts. The CDR3: CAISESASGSYEQYF. The CDR3 nucleotides are TGTGCCATCAGTGAGTCGGCTAGCGGGAGCTACGAGCAGTACTTC. The chain is built from TRBV10-3 and TRBJ2-7, with 10 bases that match TRBD2. Trimming removed 0 bases from V and 3 bases from J; junction bases left unmatched: 2. CDR3 size: 15 residues. CDR1 ENHRY and CDR2 SYGVKD come from the germline V gene.

V usage is TRBV7-9 and J usage is TRBJ2-5; 7 positions agree with TRBD2. This CDR3 is 17 amino acids long. V lost 2 bases to trimming and J lost 5 bases; unmatched junction nucleotides: 14. Germline V gene data show CDR1 as SEHNR and CDR2 as FQNEAQ (reference sequence). The CDR3 bases are TGTGCCAGCAGCTTATTTTTAGCGGGCCCAGGCCGGGAGACCCAGTACTTC. Translated, it gives CASSLFLAGPGRETQYF.

A remark on this clonotype: The CDR3 end shows no conserved phenylalanine or tryptophan, and so a read error is likely. The J gene is TRBJ2-7, the V gene TRBV9, with unresolved D. In germline, CDR1 is SGDLS, CDR2 YYNGEE. The CDR3 runs 15 residues. V lost 2 bases and J 3 bases, leaving 15 bases between the germline ends. As DNA, the CDR3 is TGTGCCAGCAGCGTCCGTCCGGTCGGCTTCTACGAGCAGTACTCC. It is translated as CASSVRPVGFYEQYS.

The rearrangement links TRBV11-2 to TRBJ1-2; possible D gene TRBD1, 5 bases. The ends were cut back, 1 base at V and 6 bases at J, with 18 bases in the middle. The CDR3 totals 16 residues. CDR1 SGHAT and CDR2 FQNNGV come from the germline V gene. Written as DNA, the CDR3 is TGTGCCAGCAGCTTAGTCCTCGGGCCGGGGGAGGATGGCTACACCTTC. It codes for CASSLVLGPGEDGYTF. Full variable domain (outside the CDR3, taken from reference TRBV11-2 and TRBJ1-2): EAGVAQSPRYKIIEKRQSVAFWCNPISGHATLYWYQQILGQGPKLLIQFQNNGVVDDSQLPKDRFSAERLKGVDSTLKIQPAKLEDSAVYLCASSLVLGPGEDGYTFGSGTRLTVV.

The gene calls are TRBV4-1 and TRBJ2-3; 10 positions agree with TRBD2. The V gene end was trimmed by 2 bases and the J gene end by 3 bases; junction bases not matched to a gene: 8. CDR3 length: 17 residues. The germline CDR1 and CDR2 sequences are MGHRA and YSYEKL. CDR3 loop: CASSQSPASGGTDTQYF. CDR3 bases: TGCGCCAGCAGCCAATCCCCGGCTAGCGGGGGTACAGATACGCAGTATTTT.

The gene calls are TRBV7-2 and TRBJ2-7, with a possible D match to TRBD2 (6 bases). The V and J ends lost 5 bases and 0 bases respectively, with 14 bases between them. Germline-derived CDR1 and CDR2 are SGHTA and FQGNSA. The CDR3 is made up of 15 amino acids. In nucleotides, the CDR3 is TGTGCCAGCAGCCTATACTCCGGGAGCTCCTACGAGCAGTACTTC. This sequence encodes CASSLYSGSSYEQYF.

Remarks on this clonotype: A much larger clone differs from this one at a single base, so this may be a read error. The chain joins TRBV7-2 to TRBJ2-5; perhaps TRBD2 as D (5 bases). The CDR3 is 14 amino acids. In germline, CDR1 is SGHTA, CDR2 FQGNSA. This chain's CDR3 is CASSLSRLQGTQYF. The CDR3 nucleotides are TGTGCCAGCAGCTTATCCCGACTACAAGGGACCCAGTACTTC.

With respect to this clonotype: This may be a read error, as it is one base from a much larger clone. The CDR3 loop is CASSPGQGTGRFRNTIYF. CDR3 in DNA: TGTGCCAGCAGCCCCGGACAGGGGACAGGGAGGTTTAGAAACACCATATATTTT. The chain carries TRBV28 and TRBJ1-3; 9 bases match TRBD1. This CDR3 has 18 amino acids. From germline, CDR1 is MDHEN and CDR2 SYDVKM. J was trimmed by 5 bases and V by 6 bases; bases with no gene match: 17.

The chain employs TRBV24-1 and TRBJ2-1; possibly TRBD2 for D (5 bases). This CDR3 has 13 residues. Per germline, CDR1 KGHDR and CDR2 SFDVKD. V lost 4 bases and J lost 9, with 12 bases in between. The CDR3 region has the DNA TGTGCCACCAGTGAACTAGAAAACAGTGAGCAGTTCTTC. Translating gives CATSELENSEQFF.

This clonotype has at least ten counts. The chain employs TRBV4-3 and TRBJ2-5; weak D call: TRBD1 (5 bases). This CDR3 is 14 amino acids long. Germline V gives CDR1 LGHNA, CDR2 YSLEER. Trimming shortened V by 3 bases and J by 0 bases, and 8 bases separated the two germline ends. CDR3 sequence: CASSQGRYQETQYF. The CDR3 DNA sequence: TGCGCCAGCAGCCAGGGGCGGTACCAAGAGACCCAGTACTTC.

The V gene is TRBV4-2, the J gene TRBJ1-1, with D unresolved. The CDR3 consists of 15 residues. The V end lost 0 bases, the J end lost 0 bases, and 8 bases lay between the germline ends. CDR1 and CDR2 (germline): LGHNA, YNFKEQ. CDR3 in amino acids: CASSQEIVMNTEAFF. The CDR3 bases are TGTGCCAGCAGCCAAGAGATAGTTATGAACACTGAAGCTTTCTTT.

This chain joins TRBV19 and TRBJ1-1; the D is unclear. V was shortened by 4 bases and J by 11 bases, with 14 bases between the two germline ends. Germline CDR1 and CDR2: LNHDA and SQIVND (reference sequence). This CDR3 contains 12 residues. This CDR3 reads CASSTNHLRAFF. The CDR3 DNA follows: TGTGCCAGTAGTACCAACCACCTGAGGGCTTTCTTT.

This clonotype was seen only a few times. This chain uses TRBV27 with TRBJ1-1, with D unresolved. Germline V CDR1 and CDR2: MNHEY, SMNVEV (reference sequence). V was cut by 2 bases and J by 4 bases, with 14 bases left in between. The CDR3 consists of 15 residues. The CDR3 nucleotides read TGTGCCAGCAGTTTAACCCAAGGGTGGGCCACTGAAGCTTTCTTT. Its translation is CASSLTQGWATEAFF.

As to this clonotype: A much larger clone differs from this one at a single base, so this may be a read error. The V and J genes are TRBV5-1 and TRBJ2-5; D gene unclear. The length of the CDR3 is 14 residues. From germline, CDR1 is SGHRS and CDR2 YFSETQ. CDR3 DNA: TGCGCCAGCAGCTTCCGGACCAAGCAAGAGCCCCAGTACTTC. The encoded protein is CASSFRTKQEPQYF.

This clonotype has ten or more counts. The chain links TRBV6-2 or TRBV6-3 to TRBJ1-1; the D is unclear. The ends were cut back, 2 bases at V and 3 bases at J, with 7 bases in the middle. The CDR3 length is 13 residues. CDR1 is MNHEY, CDR2 SVGEGT, per germline. CDR3 coding DNA: TGTGCCAGCAGTTACGGGCCCGACACTGAAGCTTTCTTT. Protein product: CASSYGPDTEAFF.